A selection of T cell receptor beta chains follows, all from one sample in a study of T cells in localized non-small cell lung cancer. The method was immunoSEQ multiplex PCR; TCRdb's version includes in-frame clones alone and lacks a portion of them. The sample records tens of thousands of clones, just over 90% being singletons. Sequenced material: peripheral blood, taken before any cancer treatment. These receptors all come from a female donor aged 60 or older with stage I lung adenocarcinoma. Both conserved end residues are part of each CDR3. Fields, in order: D gene, J gene, clone size, V gene, CDR3 protein, CDR3 DNA. D genes are given only for firm matches. For some rows the clone size is stated as once, few or many, or as a class when expanded; others skip it.

d_call: TRBD1; j_call: TRBJ2-7; clone_size: NA; v_call: TRBV23-1; cdr3_aa: CASTMGQGAPYEQYF; cdr3_nt: TGCGCCAGCACAATGGGACAGGGGGCGCCGTACGAGCAGTACTTC
d_call: NA; j_call: TRBJ2-2; clone_size: NA; v_call: TRBV7-6; cdr3_aa: CASSPQGSYTGELFF; cdr3_nt: TGTGCCAGCAGCCCACAGGGTTCCTACACCGGGGAGCTGTTTTTT
d_call: TRBD2; j_call: TRBJ2-1; clone_size: NA; v_call: TRBV9; cdr3_aa: CASSARGVSYNEQFF; cdr3_nt: TGTGCCAGCAGCGCGCGGGGGGTCTCCTACAATGAGCAGTTCTTC
d_call: NA; j_call: TRBJ2-5; clone_size: few; v_call: TRBV5-4; cdr3_aa: CASSPRARGSQETQYF; cdr3_nt: TGTGCCAGCAGCCCGAGGGCCCGGGGGTCCCAAGAGACCCAGTACTTC
d_call: NA; j_call: TRBJ1-1; clone_size: NA; v_call: TRBV28; cdr3_aa: CASNLVGRLNTEAFF; cdr3_nt: TGTGCCAGCAACCTAGTAGGCAGGTTGAACACTGAAGCTTTCTTT
d_call: NA; j_call: TRBJ1-1; clone_size: NA; v_call: TRBV4-1; cdr3_aa: CASRRSRPPNTEAFF; cdr3_nt: TGCGCCAGCAGGAGGTCCCGGCCCCCGAACACTGAAGCTTTCTTT
d_call: NA; j_call: TRBJ1-1; clone_size: NA; v_call: TRBV6-1; cdr3_aa: CASSPQVGTEAFF; cdr3_nt: TGTGCCAGCAGTCCCCAGGTGGGCACTGAAGCTTTCTTT
d_call: TRBD1; j_call: TRBJ2-6; clone_size: NA; v_call: TRBV6-4; cdr3_aa: CASSRDRVLSGANVLTF; cdr3_nt: TGTGCCAGCAGTCGGGACAGGGTACTGTCTGGGGCCAACGTCCTGACTTTC
d_call: NA; j_call: TRBJ2-5; clone_size: NA; v_call: TRBV28; cdr3_aa: CASSLGGQGETQYF; cdr3_nt: TGTGCCAGCAGTTTAGGGGGGCAAGGAGAGACCCAGTACTTC
d_call: TRBD1; j_call: TRBJ1-6; clone_size: once; v_call: TRBV5-1; cdr3_aa: CASSSGQGNSPLHF; cdr3_nt: TGCGCCAGCAGCTCCGGACAGGGCAATTCACCCCTCCACTTT
d_call: TRBD2; j_call: TRBJ2-1; clone_size: NA; v_call: TRBV5-1; cdr3_aa: CASSWSPGGGANEQFF; cdr3_nt: TGCGCCAGCAGCTGGTCCCCGGGCGGGGGGGCGAATGAGCAGTTCTTC
d_call: NA; j_call: TRBJ2-7; clone_size: NA; v_call: TRBV7-6; cdr3_aa: CASTSAPYEQYF; cdr3_nt: TGTGCCAGCACCTCAGCCCCCTACGAGCAGTACTTC
d_call: TRBD1; j_call: TRBJ1-5; clone_size: NA; v_call: TRBV18; cdr3_aa: CASSPRTGGGDQPQHF; cdr3_nt: TGTGCCAGCTCACCGAGGACAGGCGGAGGGGATCAGCCCCAGCATTTT
d_call: NA; j_call: TRBJ2-5; clone_size: NA; v_call: TRBV10-1; cdr3_aa: CASSVRETQYF; cdr3_nt: TGCGCCAGCAGTGTAAGAGAGACCCAGTACTTC
d_call: TRBD1; j_call: TRBJ1-4; clone_size: NA; v_call: TRBV19; cdr3_aa: CASSSGGQGRGEKLFF; cdr3_nt: TGTGCCAGTAGTTCGGGGGGACAGGGAAGGGGTGAAAAACTGTTTTTT
d_call: NA; j_call: TRBJ1-4; clone_size: NA; v_call: TRBV9; cdr3_aa: CASSVSVATNEKLFF; cdr3_nt: TGTGCCAGCAGCGTCAGCGTAGCAACTAATGAAAAACTGTTTTTT
d_call: NA; j_call: TRBJ1-2; clone_size: NA; v_call: TRBV6-1; cdr3_aa: CASSGDSLFNYGYTF; cdr3_nt: TGTGCCAGCAGTGGAGACAGCCTCTTTAACTATGGCTACACCTTC
d_call: NA; j_call: TRBJ1-5; clone_size: NA; v_call: TRBV7-2; cdr3_aa: CASSLAGVSNQPQHF; cdr3_nt: TGTGCCAGCAGCTTAGCAGGAGTCAGCAATCAGCCCCAGCATTTT
d_call: TRBD1; j_call: TRBJ1-6; clone_size: NA; v_call: TRBV5-1; cdr3_aa: CASSRDSLSYNSPLHF; cdr3_nt: TGCGCCAGCTCCCGGGACAGCCTCTCCTATAATTCACCCCTCCACTTT
d_call: NA; j_call: TRBJ1-3; clone_size: NA; v_call: TRBV7-2; cdr3_aa: CASSRWGAGNTIYF; cdr3_nt: TGTGCCAGCAGCCGGTGGGGCGCCGGAAACACCATATATTTT
d_call: TRBD1; j_call: TRBJ1-4; clone_size: NA; v_call: TRBV5-1; cdr3_aa: CASSQKTGGNEKLFF; cdr3_nt: TGCGCCAGCAGCCAAAAGACAGGGGGCAATGAAAAACTGTTTTTT
d_call: NA; j_call: TRBJ1-6; clone_size: NA; v_call: TRBV28; cdr3_aa: CASTPPPDRILSPLHF; cdr3_nt: TGTGCCAGCACCCCTCCGCCCGACAGGATTCTTTCACCCCTCCACTTT
d_call: TRBD1; j_call: TRBJ1-2; clone_size: NA; v_call: TRBV5-6; cdr3_aa: CASSSWTGRGANYGYTF; cdr3_nt: TGTGCCAGCAGCTCATGGACAGGGAGGGGAGCTAACTATGGCTACACCTTC
d_call: TRBD1; j_call: TRBJ1-3; clone_size: NA; v_call: TRBV7-9; cdr3_aa: CASSQGQGSGNTIYF; cdr3_nt: TGTGCCAGCAGCCAGGGACAGGGCTCTGGAAACACCATATATTTT
d_call: NA; j_call: TRBJ1-2; clone_size: once; v_call: TRBV19; cdr3_aa: CASSSPTGVRTF; cdr3_nt: TGTGCCAGTAGTTCCCCGACAGGCGTCAGGACCTTC
d_call: TRBD1; j_call: TRBJ1-5; clone_size: NA; v_call: TRBV28; cdr3_aa: CASSTKQGALNQPQHF; cdr3_nt: TGTGCCAGCAGTACAAAACAGGGGGCTCTAAATCAGCCCCAGCATTTT
d_call: TRBD1; j_call: TRBJ1-1; clone_size: NA; v_call: TRBV28; cdr3_aa: CASSLDRVNTEAFF; cdr3_nt: TGTGCCAGCAGTTTAGACAGGGTGAACACTGAAGCTTTCTTT
d_call: TRBD2; j_call: TRBJ2-3; clone_size: once; v_call: TRBV7-2; cdr3_aa: CASSLLGAGLAGPTDTQYF; cdr3_nt: TGTGCCAGCAGCTTACTTGGAGCAGGACTAGCGGGCCCCACAGATACGCAGTATTTT
d_call: NA; j_call: TRBJ1-2; clone_size: once; v_call: TRBV4-1; cdr3_aa: CASSQLGAGPLWVGYGYTF; cdr3_nt: TGCGCCAGCAGCCAACTTGGGGCGGGACCGTTATGGGTCGGTTATGGCTACACCTTC
d_call: TRBD1; j_call: TRBJ1-1; clone_size: NA; v_call: TRBV5-1; cdr3_aa: CASSSQTGSVTEAFF; cdr3_nt: TGCGCCAGCAGCTCCCAGACAGGGAGCGTAACTGAAGCTTTCTTT
d_call: TRBD1; j_call: TRBJ1-1; clone_size: NA; v_call: TRBV7-9; cdr3_aa: CASSSIPRTGGTFTEAFF; cdr3_nt: TGTGCCAGCAGCTCTATACCAAGGACAGGGGGCACGTTTACTGAAGCTTTCTTT
d_call: TRBD1; j_call: TRBJ2-1; clone_size: NA; v_call: TRBV2; cdr3_aa: CASQGQGSFNEQFF; cdr3_nt: TGTGCCAGCCAAGGACAGGGGTCTTTCAATGAGCAGTTCTTC
d_call: NA; j_call: TRBJ1-2; clone_size: NA; v_call: TRBV5-6; cdr3_aa: CASSSGGGLGYGYTF; cdr3_nt: TGTGCCAGCAGCTCAGGAGGGGGGCTTGGCTATGGCTACACCTTC
d_call: NA; j_call: TRBJ1-1; clone_size: NA; v_call: TRBV4-1; cdr3_aa: CASSQTDPNTEAFF; cdr3_nt: TGCGCCAGCAGCCAGACAGACCCGAACACTGAAGCTTTCTTT
d_call: NA; j_call: TRBJ2-5; clone_size: once; v_call: TRBV18; cdr3_aa: CASSPGVQETQYF; cdr3_nt: TGTGCCAGCTCACCGGGAGTCCAAGAGACCCAGTACTTC
d_call: TRBD1; j_call: TRBJ1-1; clone_size: NA; v_call: TRBV11-2; cdr3_aa: CASSVPGTGGRAFF; cdr3_nt: TGTGCCAGCAGCGTACCCGGGACAGGGGGCCGAGCTTTCTTT
d_call: TRBD2; j_call: TRBJ2-5; clone_size: NA; v_call: TRBV7-3; cdr3_aa: CASSPLPGLQETQYF; cdr3_nt: TGTGCCAGCAGCCCTTTACCGGGACTACAAGAGACCCAGTACTTC
d_call: NA; j_call: TRBJ2-1; clone_size: NA; v_call: TRBV10-2; cdr3_aa: CASSEASRPYFNEQFF; cdr3_nt: TGCGCCAGCAGTGAGGCTAGCCGGCCTTATTTTAATGAGCAGTTCTTC
d_call: NA; j_call: TRBJ1-2; clone_size: few; v_call: TRBV11-2; cdr3_aa: CASSLEAGPNYGYTF; cdr3_nt: TGTGCCAGCAGCTTAGAGGCAGGGCCAAACTATGGCTACACCTTC
d_call: NA; j_call: TRBJ2-5; clone_size: NA; v_call: TRBV6-6; cdr3_aa: CASSYLRGQETQYF; cdr3_nt: TGTGCCAGCAGTTACTTACGGGGGCAAGAGACCCAGTACTTC
d_call: NA; j_call: TRBJ1-1; clone_size: NA; v_call: TRBV6-1; cdr3_aa: CASSENTIWTEAFF; cdr3_nt: TGTGCCAGCAGTGAGAACACAATATGGACTGAAGCTTTCTTT
d_call: NA; j_call: TRBJ1-5; clone_size: NA; v_call: TRBV28; cdr3_aa: CASTLPLGPQHF; cdr3_nt: TGTGCCAGCACCTTACCCCTGGGCCCCCAGCATTTT
d_call: NA; j_call: TRBJ1-2; clone_size: NA; v_call: TRBV5-1; cdr3_aa: CASSLGAESTNYGYTF; cdr3_nt: TGCGCCAGCAGCTTGGGGGCGGAGAGTACTAACTATGGCTACACCTTC
d_call: NA; j_call: TRBJ1-2; clone_size: NA; v_call: TRBV5-4; cdr3_aa: CASSLVFGSAGTNRNYGYTF; cdr3_nt: TGTGCCAGCAGCTTGGTGTTTGGATCGGCGGGGACGAATAGGAACTATGGCTACACCTTC
d_call: NA; j_call: TRBJ1-2; clone_size: NA; v_call: TRBV28; cdr3_aa: CASTVGETNYGYTF; cdr3_nt: TGTGCCAGCACCGTTGGCGAAACTAACTATGGCTACACCTTC
d_call: NA; j_call: TRBJ2-2; clone_size: NA; v_call: TRBV15; cdr3_aa: CATSREATLNTGELFF; cdr3_nt: TGTGCCACCAGCAGGGAAGCGACCTTGAACACCGGGGAGCTGTTTTTT
d_call: NA; j_call: TRBJ1-1; clone_size: NA; v_call: TRBV7-9; cdr3_aa: CASSRDLNTEAFF; cdr3_nt: TGTGCCAGCAGCCGGGACTTGAACACTGAAGCTTTCTTT
d_call: TRBD1; j_call: TRBJ1-5; clone_size: NA; v_call: TRBV5-1; cdr3_aa: CASSLEGAENQPQHF; cdr3_nt: TGCGCCAGCAGCTTAGAGGGGGCGGAAAATCAGCCCCAGCATTTT
d_call: TRBD2; j_call: TRBJ2-3; clone_size: NA; v_call: TRBV5-4; cdr3_aa: CASSSGLAGTDTQYF; cdr3_nt: TGTGCCAGCAGCTCCGGACTAGCGGGCACAGATACGCAGTATTTT
d_call: NA; j_call: TRBJ2-1; clone_size: NA; v_call: TRBV7-3; cdr3_aa: CASSLTPQEYNEQFF; cdr3_nt: TGTGCCAGCAGCTTAACACCCCAGGAATACAATGAGCAGTTCTTC
d_call: TRBD1; j_call: TRBJ1-6; clone_size: NA; v_call: TRBV6-1; cdr3_aa: CASRGDRRSGSPLHF; cdr3_nt: TGTGCCAGCAGGGGGGACAGGAGATCGGGTTCACCCCTCCACTTT
d_call: TRBD1; j_call: TRBJ1-2; clone_size: once; v_call: TRBV10-3; cdr3_aa: CAISGDSYYGYTF; cdr3_nt: TGTGCCATCAGTGGGGACAGTTACTATGGCTACACCTTC
d_call: NA; j_call: TRBJ1-2; clone_size: NA; v_call: TRBV7-3; cdr3_aa: CASSLAPGQGGYTF; cdr3_nt: TGTGCCAGCAGCTTAGCCCCCGGCCAGGGTGGCTACACCTTC
d_call: NA; j_call: TRBJ2-3; clone_size: NA; v_call: TRBV19; cdr3_aa: CASSIQGTSTPTDTQYF; cdr3_nt: TGTGCCAGTAGTATACAAGGGACCTCTACCCCCACAGATACGCAGTATTTT
d_call: NA; j_call: TRBJ2-5; clone_size: NA; v_call: TRBV29-1; cdr3_aa: CSVDLQRETQYF; cdr3_nt: TGCAGCGTTGATTTGCAGCGAGAGACCCAGTACTTC
d_call: NA; j_call: TRBJ1-1; clone_size: NA; v_call: TRBV6-6; cdr3_aa: CATKRGNTEAFF; cdr3_nt: TGTGCCACCAAGAGGGGTAACACTGAAGCTTTCTTT
d_call: NA; j_call: TRBJ1-4; clone_size: NA; v_call: TRBV29-1; cdr3_aa: CSVGPPLGTNEKLFF; cdr3_nt: TGCAGCGTTGGACCCCCGTTAGGGACTAATGAAAAACTGTTTTTT
d_call: NA; j_call: TRBJ2-2; clone_size: NA; v_call: TRBV11-2; cdr3_aa: CASSPSGELFF; cdr3_nt: TGTGCCAGCAGCCCGAGTGGGGAGCTGTTTTTT